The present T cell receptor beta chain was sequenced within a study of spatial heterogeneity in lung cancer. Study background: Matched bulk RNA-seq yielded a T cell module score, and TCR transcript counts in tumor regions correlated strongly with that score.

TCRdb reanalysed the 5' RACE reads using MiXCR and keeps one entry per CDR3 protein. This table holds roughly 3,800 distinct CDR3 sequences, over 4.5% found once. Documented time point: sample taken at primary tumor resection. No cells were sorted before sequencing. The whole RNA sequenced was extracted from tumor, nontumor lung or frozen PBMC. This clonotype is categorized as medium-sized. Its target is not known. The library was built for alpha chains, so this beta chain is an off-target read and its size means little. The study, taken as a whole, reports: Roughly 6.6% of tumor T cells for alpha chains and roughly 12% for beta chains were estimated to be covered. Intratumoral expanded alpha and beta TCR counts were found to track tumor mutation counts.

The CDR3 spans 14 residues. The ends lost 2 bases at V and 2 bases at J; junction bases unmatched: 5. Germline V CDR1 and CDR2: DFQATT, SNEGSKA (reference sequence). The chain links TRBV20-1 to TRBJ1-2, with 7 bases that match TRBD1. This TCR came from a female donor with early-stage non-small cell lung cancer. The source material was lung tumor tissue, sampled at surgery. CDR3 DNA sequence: TGCAGTGCTAGAACAGGGGCAGAAAACTATGGCTACACCTTC. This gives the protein CSARTGAENYGYTF.